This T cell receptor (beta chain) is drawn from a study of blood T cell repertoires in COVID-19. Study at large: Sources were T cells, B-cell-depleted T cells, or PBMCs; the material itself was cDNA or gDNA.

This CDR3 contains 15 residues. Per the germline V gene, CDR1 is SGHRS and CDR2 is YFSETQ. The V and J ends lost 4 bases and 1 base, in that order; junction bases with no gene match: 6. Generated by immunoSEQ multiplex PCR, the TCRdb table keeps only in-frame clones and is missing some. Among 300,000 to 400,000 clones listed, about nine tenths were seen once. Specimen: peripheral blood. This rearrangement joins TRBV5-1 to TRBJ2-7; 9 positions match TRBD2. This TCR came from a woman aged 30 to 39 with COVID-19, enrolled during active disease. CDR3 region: CASSALAGPSYEQYF. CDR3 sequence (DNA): TGCGCCAGCAGCGCACTAGCGGGCCCATCCTACGAGCAGTACTTC.